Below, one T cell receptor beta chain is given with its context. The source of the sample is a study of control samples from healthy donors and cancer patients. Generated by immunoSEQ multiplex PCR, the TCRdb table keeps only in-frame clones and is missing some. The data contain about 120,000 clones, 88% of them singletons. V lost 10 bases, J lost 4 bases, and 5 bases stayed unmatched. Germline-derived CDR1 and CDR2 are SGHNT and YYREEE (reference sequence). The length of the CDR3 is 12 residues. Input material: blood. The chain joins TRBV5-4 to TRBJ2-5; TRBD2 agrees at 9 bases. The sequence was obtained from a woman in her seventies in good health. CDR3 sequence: CAGGTSLETQYF. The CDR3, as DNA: TGTGCCGGGGGGACTAGCTTAGAGACCCAGTACTTC.